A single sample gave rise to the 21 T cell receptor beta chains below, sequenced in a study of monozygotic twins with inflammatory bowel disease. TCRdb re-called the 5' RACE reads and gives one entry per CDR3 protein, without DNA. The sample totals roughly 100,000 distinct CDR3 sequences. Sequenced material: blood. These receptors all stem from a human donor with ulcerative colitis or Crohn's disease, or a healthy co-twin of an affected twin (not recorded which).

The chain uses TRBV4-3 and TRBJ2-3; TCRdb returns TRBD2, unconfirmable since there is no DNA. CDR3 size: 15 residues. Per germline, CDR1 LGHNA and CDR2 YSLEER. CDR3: CASSQRGLAGDTQYF.

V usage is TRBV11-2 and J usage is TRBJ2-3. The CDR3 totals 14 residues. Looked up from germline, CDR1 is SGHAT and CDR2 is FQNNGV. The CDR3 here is CASSNGVGTDTQYF. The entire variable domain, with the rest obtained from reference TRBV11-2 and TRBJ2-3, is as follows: EAGVAQSPRYKIIEKRQSVAFWCNPISGHATLYWYQQILGQGPKLLIQFQNNGVVDDSQLPKDRFSAERLKGVDSTLKIQPAKLEDSAVYLCASSNGVGTDTQYFGPGTRLTVL.

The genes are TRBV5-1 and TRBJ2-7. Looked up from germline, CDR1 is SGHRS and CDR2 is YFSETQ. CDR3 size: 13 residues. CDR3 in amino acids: CASSLLIEGEQYF. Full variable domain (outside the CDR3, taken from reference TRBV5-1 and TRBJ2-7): KAGVTQTPRYLIKTRGQQVTLSCSPISGHRSVSWYQQTPGQGLQFLFEYFSETQRNKGNFPGRFSGRQFSNSRSEMNVSTLELGDSALYLCASSLLIEGEQYFGPGTRLTVT.

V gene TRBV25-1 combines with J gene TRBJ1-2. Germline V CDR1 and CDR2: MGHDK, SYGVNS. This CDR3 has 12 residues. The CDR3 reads CASSRQGHGYTF.

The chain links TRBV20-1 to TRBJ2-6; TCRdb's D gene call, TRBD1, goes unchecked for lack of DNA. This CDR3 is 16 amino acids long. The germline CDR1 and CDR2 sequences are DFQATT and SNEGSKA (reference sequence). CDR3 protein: CSADRTGGRYANVLTF.

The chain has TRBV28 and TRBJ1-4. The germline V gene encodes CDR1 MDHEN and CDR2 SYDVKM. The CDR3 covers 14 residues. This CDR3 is CASSLSPTNEKLFF.

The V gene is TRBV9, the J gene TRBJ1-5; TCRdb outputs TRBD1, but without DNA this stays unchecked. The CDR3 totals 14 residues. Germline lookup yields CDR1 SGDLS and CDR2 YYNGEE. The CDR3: CASSRGGYNQPQHF. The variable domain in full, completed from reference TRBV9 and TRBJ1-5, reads DSGVTQTPKHLITATGQRVTLRCSPRSGDLSVYWYQQSLDQGLQFLIQYYNGEERAKGNILERFSAQQFPDLHSELNLSSLELGDSALYFCASSRGGYNQPQHFGDGTRLSIL.

The CDR3 here is CASSYSGIGRKSAEQFF. The chain joins TRBV6-5 to TRBJ2-1; TCRdb indicates TRBD1, and absent DNA this call remains unverified. This CDR3 has 17 residues. Looked up from germline, CDR1 is MNHEY and CDR2 is SVGAGI.

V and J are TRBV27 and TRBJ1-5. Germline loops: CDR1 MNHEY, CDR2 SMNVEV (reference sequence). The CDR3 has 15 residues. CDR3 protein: CASSLNPSSNQPQHF.

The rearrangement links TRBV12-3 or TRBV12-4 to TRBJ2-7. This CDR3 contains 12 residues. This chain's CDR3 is CASSWGSYEQYF.

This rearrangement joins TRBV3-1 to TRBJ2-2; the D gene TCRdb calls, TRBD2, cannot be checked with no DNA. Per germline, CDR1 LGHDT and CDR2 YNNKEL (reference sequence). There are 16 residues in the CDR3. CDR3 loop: CASSLRRLVNTGELFF.

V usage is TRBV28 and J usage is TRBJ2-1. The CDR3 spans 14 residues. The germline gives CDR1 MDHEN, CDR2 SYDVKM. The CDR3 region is CASSLVGTYNEQFF. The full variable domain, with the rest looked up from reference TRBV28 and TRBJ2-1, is DVKVTQSSRYLVKRTGEKVFLECVQDMDHENMFWYRQDPGLGLRLIYFSYDVKMKEKGDIPEGYSVSREKKERFSLILESASTNQTSMYLCASSLVGTYNEQFFGPGTRLTVL.

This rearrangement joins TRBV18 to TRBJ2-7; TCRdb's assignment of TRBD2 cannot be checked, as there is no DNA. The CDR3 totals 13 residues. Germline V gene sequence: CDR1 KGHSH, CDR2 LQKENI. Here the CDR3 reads CASSPLPRDAQYF.

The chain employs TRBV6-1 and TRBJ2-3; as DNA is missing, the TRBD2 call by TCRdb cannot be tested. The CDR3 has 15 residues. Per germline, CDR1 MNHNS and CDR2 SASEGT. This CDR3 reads CASITSPGRTDTQYF.

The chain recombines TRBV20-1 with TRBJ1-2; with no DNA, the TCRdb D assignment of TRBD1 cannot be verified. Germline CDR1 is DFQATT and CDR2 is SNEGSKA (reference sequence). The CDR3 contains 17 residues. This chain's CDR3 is CSAPPIAGQGADYGYTF.

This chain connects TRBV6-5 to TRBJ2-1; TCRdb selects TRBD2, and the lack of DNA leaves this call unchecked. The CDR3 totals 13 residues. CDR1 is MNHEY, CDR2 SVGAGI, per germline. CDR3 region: CASSYSGPLEQFF.

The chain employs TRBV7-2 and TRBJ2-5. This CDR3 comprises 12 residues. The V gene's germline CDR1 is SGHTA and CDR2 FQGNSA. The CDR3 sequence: CASSLFQETQYF.

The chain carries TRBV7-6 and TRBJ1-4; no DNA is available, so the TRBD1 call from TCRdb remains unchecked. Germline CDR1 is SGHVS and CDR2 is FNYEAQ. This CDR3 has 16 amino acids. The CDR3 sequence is CASSTGTKTTNEKLFF.

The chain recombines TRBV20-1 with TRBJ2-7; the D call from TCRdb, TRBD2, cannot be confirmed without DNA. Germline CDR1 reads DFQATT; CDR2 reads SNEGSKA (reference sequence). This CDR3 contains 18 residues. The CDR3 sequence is CSGYRPLSSGRESYEQYF.

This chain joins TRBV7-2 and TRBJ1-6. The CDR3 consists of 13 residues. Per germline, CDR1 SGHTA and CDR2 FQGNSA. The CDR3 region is CASSLSSISPLHF.

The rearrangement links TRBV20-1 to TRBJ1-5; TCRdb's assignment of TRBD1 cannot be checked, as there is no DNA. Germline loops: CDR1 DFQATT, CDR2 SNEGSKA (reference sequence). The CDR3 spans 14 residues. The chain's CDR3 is CSAQEGGGDQPQHF.